These 30 T cell receptor beta chains came from one sample sequenced in a study of shared clonotypes between healthy human individuals (dated by TCRdb to about 2020). The library came from the immunoSEQ multiplex PCR assay. In TCRdb, the immuneACCESS table is reduced to in-frame sequences with V and J assigned. These tables do not hold every clone; where another copy was compared, an unresolved V gene accounts for under half, and the others remain unexplained. The table for this sample lists 2 million to 2.5 million clones; roughly 92% of them were counted only once. In total, the top ten clones hold 0.37% of the sample. The sequenced sample consisted of naive CD4+ T cells from PBMCs. In the paper's terms, the cell subset or site label means: CD45RA+ positively selected. The origin of the receptors is a young man in good health. Some clones in this sample may be carry-over from other donors' samples.

V is TRBV7-2 and J is TRBJ1-5; D remains unclear. Germline V gene data show CDR1 as SGHTA and CDR2 as FQGNSA. This CDR3 is 15 amino acids long. Trimming removed 2 bases at V and 6 bases at J, with 14 bases between. The CDR3 DNA reads as TGTGCCAGCAGCTTACTTGGCTCCTTGGGTCAGCCCCAGCATTTT. Encoded protein: CASSLLGSLGQPQHF.

The rearrangement joins TRBV9 to TRBJ2-1, with TRBD1 as a possible D gene (5 bases). V lost 4 bases and J 0 bases, leaving 14 bases between the germline ends. The CDR3 consists of 16 residues. Looked up from germline, CDR1 is SGDLS and CDR2 is YYNGEE. CDR3 sequence: CASSPPGFSSYNEQFF. The CDR3 DNA is TGTGCCAGCAGCCCACCAGGGTTCAGCTCCTACAATGAGCAGTTCTTC.

V is TRBV27 and J is TRBJ1-4; no reliable D call. CDR3 length: 16 residues. Trimming left V 6 bases short and J 3 bases short, with 17 bases between. CDR1 is MNHEY and CDR2 is SMNVEV in the germline V gene (reference sequence). The CDR3 sequence: CASRVTEGASNEKLFF. CDR3 DNA sequence: TGTGCCAGCAGAGTCACAGAGGGTGCCTCTAATGAAAAACTGTTTTTT.

The rearrangement uses TRBV25-1 and TRBJ1-2, with a weak D call TRBD1 (5 bases). The CDR3 is made up of 13 amino acids. Germline V gene sequence: CDR1 MGHDK, CDR2 SYGVNS. V lost 3 bases and J lost 6, with 11 bases in between. The CDR3 sequence: CASSEDTVDGYTF. DNA for the CDR3: TGTGCCAGCAGTGAGGACACCGTAGATGGCTACACCTTC.

The chain employs TRBV5-1 and TRBJ2-3, with 10 bases aligning to TRBD2. Germline CDR1 is SGHRS and CDR2 is YFSETQ. Trimming cost V 0 bases and J 0 bases; bases outside gene matches: 10. CDR3 length: 19 residues. In nucleotides, the CDR3 is TGCGCCAGCAGCTTGGCTGGACTAGCGGACACTACTAGCACAGATACGCAGTATTTT. Amino acid sequence: CASSLAGLADTTSTDTQYF.

The genes are TRBV5-6 and TRBJ2-2, with unresolved D. This CDR3 contains 14 residues. CDR1 and CDR2 from the germline V gene are SGHDT and YYEEEE. V was cut by 1 base and J by 10 bases, with 14 bases left in between. This CDR3 is CASSLFQSREELFF. The CDR3 DNA sequence: TGTGCCAGCAGCTTGTTCCAGAGTCGAGAGGAGCTGTTTTTT.

The CDR3 loop is CASSQARGNYGYTF. CDR3 coding DNA: TGTGCCAGCAGCCAAGCAAGGGGTAACTATGGCTACACCTTC. V is TRBV4-2 and J is TRBJ1-2, with D maybe TRBD1 (5 bases). Germline lookup yields CDR1 LGHNA and CDR2 YNFKEQ. The CDR3 has 14 amino acids. Trimming cost V 1 base and J 1 base, with 7 bases left between them.

This sequence joins TRBV5-1 and TRBJ2-3, with 11 positions matching TRBD2. The CDR3 totals 17 residues. Germline loops: CDR1 SGHRS, CDR2 YFSETQ. V lost 6 bases, J lost 4 bases, and 13 bases stayed unmatched. CDR3 region: CASNTAIAGGPADTQYF. The CDR3 bases are TGCGCCAGCAACACGGCCATAGCGGGAGGGCCTGCAGATACGCAGTATTTT.

This clone was recorded a few times. The rearrangement links TRBV18 to TRBJ1-2; D perhaps matches TRBD1 (5 bases). V was trimmed by 3 bases and J by 4 bases, leaving 12 bases between them. The CDR3 covers 14 residues. Germline CDR1 KGHSH, CDR2 LQKENI. For the CDR3, the DNA is TGTGCCAGCTCACCTGAACAGGCTGGCTATGGCTACACCTTC. It translates to CASSPEQAGYGYTF.

J is TRBJ2-7 and V is TRBV2, with 7 bases identical to TRBD2. V dropped 1 base and J dropped 5; count of bases not matched to a gene: 5. Germline V gives CDR1 SNHLY, CDR2 FYNNEI. The CDR3 length is 14 residues. CDR3 DNA: TGTGCCAGCAGTGAAGTGGTGGGAGGGAACGAGCAGTACTTC. This gives the protein CASSEVVGGNEQYF.

The chain is built from TRBV19 and TRBJ1-1; D not certain. The CDR3 contains 16 residues. Germline lookup yields CDR1 LNHDA and CDR2 SQIVND (reference sequence). V shed 3 bases and J shed 1 base, with 15 bases lying between them. The CDR3 region is CASSILGEARNTEAFF. In nucleotides, the CDR3 is TGTGCCAGTAGTATTCTCGGGGAGGCCCGGAACACTGAAGCTTTCTTT.

This chain uses TRBV25-1 with TRBJ2-2; 11 bases match TRBD2. This CDR3 region has 14 residues. The V gene end was trimmed by 7 bases and the J gene end by 4 bases; junction bases not matched to a gene: 2. Germline CDR1 reads MGHDK; CDR2 reads SYGVNS. The CDR3: CASTGTSGTGELFF. The CDR3 coding sequence is TGTGCCAGCACCGGGACTAGCGGCACCGGGGAGCTGTTTTTT.

This chain uses TRBV9 with TRBJ2-2, with D tentatively TRBD1 (6 bases). V was shortened by 4 bases and J by 5 bases, with 21 bases between the two germline ends. The CDR3 is made up of 17 amino acids. Germline V gene lookup returns CDR1 SGDLS and CDR2 YYNGEE. The CDR3 coding sequence is TGTGCCAGCAGCCCCCCTTCTATCAGGGGTAGTACCGGGGAGCTGTTTTTT. Protein: CASSPPSIRGSTGELFF.

On this clone itself: The junction differs from germline at one of its ends, possibly a read error. J is TRBJ2-3 and V is TRBV29-1; the D gene is possibly TRBD2 (8 bases). This CDR3 contains 16 residues. Germline V gene sequence: CDR1 SQVTM, CDR2 ANQGSEA. The CDR3 reads CGGAAGVGGPADTQYF. CDR3 coding DNA: TGTGGAGGGGCAGCGGGAGTAGGGGGCCCGGCAGATACGCAGTATTTT.

This clone was observed a few times. The chain uses TRBV12-5 and TRBJ1-4; D is undetermined. Germline values: CDR1 LGHNT, CDR2 FRNRAP. The CDR3 runs to 15 residues. V was shortened by 4 bases and J by 4 bases, with 13 bases between the two germline ends. The CDR3 DNA is TGTGCTAGTGGTTACCCTCGATGGGGTAATGAAAAACTGTTTTTT. Translated, it gives CASGYPRWGNEKLFF. Complete variable domain (other parts from reference TRBV12-5 and TRBJ1-4): DARVTQTPRHKVTEMGQEVTMRCQPILGHNTVFWYRQTMMQGLELLAYFRNRAPLDDSGMPKDRFSAEMPDATLATLKIQPSEPRDSAVYFCASGYPRWGNEKLFFGSGTQLSVL.

The genes are TRBV5-1 and TRBJ1-1; D possibly corresponds to TRBD1 (5 bases). V was clipped by 0 bases and J by 5 bases, with 11 bases between them. The germline CDR1 and CDR2 sequences are SGHRS and YFSETQ. CDR3 length equals 14 residues. The CDR3 here is CASSLVSGRTEAFF. The CDR3 bases are TGCGCCAGCAGCTTGGTCTCAGGGCGGACTGAAGCTTTCTTT.

The V call is TRBV4-2, the J call TRBJ2-7; 11 positions agree with TRBD2. The V gene end was trimmed by 1 base and the J gene end by 6 bases; junction bases not matched to a gene: 11. This CDR3 comprises 17 residues. Per germline, CDR1 LGHNA and CDR2 YNFKEQ. Here the CDR3 DNA reads TGTGCCAGCAGCCAAGGACCGACGATCCTAGCGGGAGGCGAGCAGTACTTC. It encodes CASSQGPTILAGGEQYF.

The rearrangement uses TRBV7-2 and TRBJ2-3; no clear D. V lost 5 bases and J lost 2, with 8 bases in between. The V gene's germline CDR1 is SGHTA and CDR2 FQGNSA. This CDR3 comprises 13 residues. Here the CDR3 reads CASSLQATDTQYF. CDR3 sequence (DNA): TGTGCCAGCAGCCTTCAGGCCACAGATACGCAGTATTTT. Full variable domain (rest looked up from reference TRBV7-2 and TRBJ2-3): GAGVSQSPSNKVTEKGKDVELRCDPISGHTALYWYRQSLGQGLEFLIYFQGNSAPDKSGLPSDRFSAERTGGSVSTLTIQRTQQEDSAVYLCASSLQATDTQYFGPGTRLTVL.

The chain is built from TRBV6-1 and TRBJ2-6, with D perhaps TRBD1 or TRBD2 (5 bases each). The V gene's germline CDR1 is MNHNS and CDR2 SASEGT. Between the trimmed V and J ends, which lost 4 bases and 1 base, there was a span of 20 bases. The CDR3 runs to 19 residues. CDR3 DNA sequence: TGTGCCAGCAGTGCCTTTCCGGCAGGGATAGCGTCTGGGGCCAACGTCCTGACTTTC. Residues: CASSAFPAGIASGANVLTF.

The chain recombines TRBV30 with TRBJ2-3; D not resolved. Trimming took off 0 bases at V and 5 bases at J, with 6 bases between the two ends. Per the germline V gene, CDR1 is GTSNPN and CDR2 is SVGIG (reference sequence). The length of the CDR3 is 12 residues. CDR3 DNA sequence: TGTGCCTGGAGTGTATCGGTAGATACGCAGTATTTT. Translating it yields CAWSVSVDTQYF.

The chain carries TRBV7-8 and TRBJ2-7; D gene unclear. The V end was cut by 5 bases, the J end by 4 bases, with 6 bases between. The CDR3 consists of 11 residues. Germline V CDR1 and CDR2: SGHVS, FQNEAQ. The CDR3 protein is CASSPAYEQYF. CDR3 bases: TGTGCCAGCAGCCCGGCATACGAGCAGTACTTC. Full variable domain (missing parts from reference TRBV7-8 and TRBJ2-7): GAGVSQSPRYKVAKRGQDVALRCDPISGHVSLFWYQQALGQGPEFLTYFQNEAQLDKSGLPSDRFFAERPEGSVSTLKIQRTQQEDSAVYLCASSPAYEQYFGPGTRLTVT.

This rearrangement joins TRBV5-1 to TRBJ1-4; the D is unclear. Trimming removed 4 bases from V and 5 bases from J, with 12 bases in between. The CDR3 is made up of 14 amino acids. CDR1 and CDR2 (germline): SGHRS, YFSETQ. The CDR3 here is CASSHRVLNEKLFF. The CDR3 nucleotides read TGCGCCAGCAGCCACCGGGTCCTCAATGAAAAACTGTTTTTT.

The chain links TRBV28 to TRBJ2-7, with D unclear. The V and J ends lost 2 bases and 0 bases respectively, with 11 bases between them. Germline assignment: CDR1 MDHEN and CDR2 SYDVKM. The CDR3 loop spans 15 amino acids. CDR3 sequence (DNA): TGTGCCAGCAGTTTACCAGGCTCCCACTCCTACGAGCAGTACTTC. It specifies CASSLPGSHSYEQYF.

This clone was counted once. J is TRBJ1-1 and V is TRBV7-2; tentatively, D is TRBD1 (6 bases). Trimming pared 5 bases from V and 3 bases from J, leaving 13 bases between. The CDR3 is 14 amino acids. Germline values: CDR1 SGHTA, CDR2 FQGNSA. DNA for the CDR3: TGTGCCAGCAGCATCACAGGGTCTTACACTGAAGCTTTCTTT. It specifies CASSITGSYTEAFF.

The chain carries TRBV6-4 and TRBJ1-1, with D hard to call. Trimming cost V 2 bases and J 10 bases, with 14 bases left between them. This CDR3 contains 13 residues. CDR1 MRHNA and CDR2 SNTAGT come from the germline V gene. CDR3: CASSDPTTMRAFF. The CDR3 DNA is TGTGCCAGCAGTGACCCGACGACTATGAGAGCTTTCTTT.

This rearrangement joins TRBV7-2 to TRBJ2-7, with TRBD1 matching 7 bases. V lost 3 bases to trimming and J lost 4 bases; unmatched junction nucleotides: 6. CDR3 length equals 14 residues. Germline V gene sequence: CDR1 SGHTA, CDR2 FQGNSA. The CDR3 DNA is TGTGCCAGCAGCTTCGGACAGGTCGGGTACGAGCAGTACTTC. Its translation is CASSFGQVGYEQYF.

About this clone: At the DNA level, this CDR3 is encoded by other sequences in the same sample as well. The genes are TRBV28 and TRBJ1-2; D gene unclear. The germline V gene encodes CDR1 MDHEN and CDR2 SYDVKM. This CDR3 region has 13 residues. The V gene lost 1 base and the J gene lost 3 bases, with 6 bases spanning the gap. DNA for the CDR3: TGTGCCAGCAGTTTATCGCGGGACTATGGCTACACCTTC. The encoded protein is CASSLSRDYGYTF.

To note about this clone: Germline is not matched at one junction end, which may reflect a read error. The rearrangement uses TRBV19 and TRBJ2-7; a weak D match, TRBD1 (5 bases). CDR1 and CDR2 (germline): LNHDA, SQIVND (reference sequence). The CDR3 totals 15 residues. The CDR3 sequence is CASSIDGDSTYVQYF. The CDR3 DNA follows: TGTGCCAGTAGTATAGATGGTGACAGTACCTACGTGCAGTACTTC. Complete variable domain (other parts from reference TRBV19 and TRBJ2-7): DGGITQSPKYLFRKEGQNVTLSCEQNLNHDAMYWYRQDPGQGLRLIYYSQIVNDFQKGDIAEGYSVSREKKESFPLTVTSAQKNPTAFYLCASSIDGDSTYVQYFGPGTRLTVT.

The chain carries TRBV2 and TRBJ1-5; D is possibly TRBD1 (6 bases). Per germline, CDR1 SNHLY and CDR2 FYNNEI. The CDR3 is made up of 16 amino acids. V was pared by 6 bases and J by 2 bases, with 17 bases between. CDR3: CASRDVSNRGNQPQHF. The CDR3 DNA sequence: TGTGCCAGCAGGGACGTATCAAACAGGGGCAATCAGCCCCAGCATTTT.

The chain links TRBV28 to TRBJ2-5, with a possible D match to TRBD2 (7 bases). Germline CDR1 reads MDHEN; CDR2 reads SYDVKM. Trimming pared 6 bases from V and 6 bases from J, leaving 23 bases between. This CDR3 is 16 amino acids long. CDR3 DNA sequence: TGTGCCAGCAGCCCCAGGGGTCTCGGGGGGCGAAAGACCCAGTACTTC. Its translation is CASSPRGLGGRKTQYF.